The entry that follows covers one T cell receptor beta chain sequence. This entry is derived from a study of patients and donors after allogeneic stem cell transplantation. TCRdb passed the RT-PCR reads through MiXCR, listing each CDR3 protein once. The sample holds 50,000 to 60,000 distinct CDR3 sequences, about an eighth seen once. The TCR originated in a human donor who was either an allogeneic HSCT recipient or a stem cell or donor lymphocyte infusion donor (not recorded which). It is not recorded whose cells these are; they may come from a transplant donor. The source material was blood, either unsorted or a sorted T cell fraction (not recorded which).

The CDR3 protein is CASSSPPGQATNEKLFF. CDR3 bases: TGTGCCAGCAGTTCCCCCCCGGGGCAAGCAACTAATGAAAAACTGTTTTTT. V gene TRBV12-3 or TRBV12-4 combines with J gene TRBJ1-4; D may be TRBD1 (5 bases). The CDR3 is 17 amino acids. Trimming left V 4 bases short and J 0 bases short, with 15 bases between.